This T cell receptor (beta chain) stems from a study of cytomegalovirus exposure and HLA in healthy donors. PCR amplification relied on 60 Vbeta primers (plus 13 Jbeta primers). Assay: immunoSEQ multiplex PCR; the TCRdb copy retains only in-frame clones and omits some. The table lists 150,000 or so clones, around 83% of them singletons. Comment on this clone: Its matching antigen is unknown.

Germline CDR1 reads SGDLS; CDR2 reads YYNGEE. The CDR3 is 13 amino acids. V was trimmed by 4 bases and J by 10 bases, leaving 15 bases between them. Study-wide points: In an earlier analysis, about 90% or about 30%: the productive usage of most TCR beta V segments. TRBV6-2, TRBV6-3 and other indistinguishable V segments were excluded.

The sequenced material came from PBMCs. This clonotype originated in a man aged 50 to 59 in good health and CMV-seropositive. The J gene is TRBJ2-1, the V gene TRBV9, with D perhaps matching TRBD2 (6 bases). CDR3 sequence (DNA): TGTGCCAGCAGCATCGGTGACGGGGGAGAGCAGTTCTTC. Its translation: CASSIGDGGEQFF.